The clone carrying this TCR beta chain appeared once. Under the authors' procedure: For nucleated cells, counts were estimated from reference gene primer amplification. Only in-frame clones appear in the TCRdb table, and some are missing; sequencing was by immunoSEQ multiplex PCR. Clonal size and the V and J genes are those of that table, whereas D and trimming came from the DNA. The data contain about 94,000 clones, 65% to 85% of them seen just once; the ten biggest clones take up 6.3%. The data were obtained in a study of blood T cell repertoires in COVID-19. The wider study: The origin of the acute and convalescent COVID-19 samples was the United States, Italy and Spain. T cells, B-cell-depleted T cells, or PBMCs supplied cDNA or gDNA.

The specimen sequenced was peripheral blood. The receptor's source is a man between 60 and 70 years old with acute or convalescent COVID-19.

The CDR3 region has the DNA TGTGCCAGCAGCCGCAGGGCCCCGGGCACTGAAGCTTTCTTT. It is translated as CASSRRAPGTEAFF. The chain joins TRBV6-5 to TRBJ1-1; D might be TRBD1 (5 bases). CDR1 MNHEY and CDR2 SVGAGI come from the germline V gene. The CDR3 is made up of 14 amino acids. V lost 6 bases to trimming and J lost 4 bases, with 15 bases between them.